The next 16 T cell receptor beta chains were all read from a single sample in a study of CD8 T cells in ankylosing spondylitis. Using its own MiXCR run on the 5' RACE reads, TCRdb lists one record per CDR3 protein. Of 130,000 or so distinct CDR3 sequences in the sample, about 10% were seen once. Sequencing was carried out using blood, either unsorted or a sorted T cell fraction (not recorded which). These receptor sequences come from a female donor with ankylosing spondylitis or in good health (not recorded which).

As regards this clonotype: A much larger clone differs from this one at a single base, so this may be a read error. V is TRBV24-1 and J is TRBJ2-1; TRBD2 aligns across 7 bases. The CDR3 contains 15 residues. The germline gives CDR1 KGHDR, CDR2 SFDVKD. CDR3 amino acids: CTTSDPGTNYNEQFF. Written as DNA, the CDR3 is TGTACCACCAGTGATCCCGGGACTAACTACAATGAGCAGTTCTTC.

The sample holds many counts of this clonotype. The CDR3 region has the DNA TGTGCCAGCAGCTTTGACAGGGGGCGGACTGAAGCTTTCTTT. Residues: CASSFDRGRTEAFF. V gene TRBV7-8 combines with J gene TRBJ1-1; 10 bases align to TRBD1. The germline gives CDR1 SGHVS, CDR2 FQNEAQ. The V segment lost 3 bases and the J segment 5 bases; nucleotides outside the gene matches: 3. This CDR3 contains 14 residues.

This chain connects TRBV9 to TRBJ1-1; D gene uncertain. Germline assignment: CDR1 SGDLS and CDR2 YYNGEE. The CDR3 sequence is 14 residues long. With 0 bases removed from V and 2 bases from J, the gap between germline ends came to 8 bases. CDR3 sequence (DNA): TGTGCCAGCAGCGTAGCGCCCAGAAACACTGAAGCTTTCTTT. As protein: CASSVAPRNTEAFF.

Many counts were recorded for this clonotype. The chain employs TRBV11-2 and TRBJ2-1; D possibly corresponds to TRBD2 (6 bases). The CDR3 consists of 18 residues. V lost 4 bases and J 3 bases, leaving 22 bases between the germline ends. Germline CDR1 is SGHAT and CDR2 is FQNNGV. The CDR3 nucleotides read TGTGCCAGCAGCTCGCCCGGACCGGAGCGGGCGATCTACAATGAGCAGTTCTTC. Translated: CASSSPGPERAIYNEQFF.

This clonotype was counted many times. CDR3 bases: TGTGCCAGCAGGAGAGGACAGGGCACGAACACTGAAGCTTTCTTT. Its protein product is CASRRGQGTNTEAFF. This chain uses TRBV6-1 with TRBJ1-1; TRBD1 matches 8 bases. This CDR3 has 15 residues. CDR1 MNHNS and CDR2 SASEGT come from the germline V gene. J lost 1 base, V lost 6 bases, and 7 bases had no gene match.

As regards this clonotype: A read error may explain this, as a much larger clone is one base away. The rearrangement links TRBV20-1 to TRBJ2-1, with D possibly being TRBD1 or TRBD2 (6 bases each). This CDR3 has 15 residues. In germline, CDR1 is DFQATT, CDR2 SNEGSKA (reference sequence). The CDR3 DNA reads TGCAGTGCTAGATCAGGAGGGGGGCGCGACAATGGGCAGTTCTTC. Protein product: CSARSGGGRDNGQFF.

This clonotype came up a few times. The rearrangement uses TRBV6-1 and TRBJ2-7; 8 nucleotides line up with TRBD2. From germline, CDR1 is MNHNS and CDR2 SASEGT. J was trimmed by 3 bases and V by 2 bases; bases with no gene match: 9. This CDR3 spans 16 amino acids. The CDR3 DNA is TGTGCCAGCAGTGAAATAGATGTAGCGGGACGCTACGAGCAGTACTTC. Its translation is CASSEIDVAGRYEQYF.

This clonotype was counted many times. The V and J genes are TRBV7-3 and TRBJ2-3; D gene uncertain. Trimming left V 2 bases short and J 2 bases short, with 11 bases between. Germline lookup yields CDR1 SGHTA and CDR2 FQGTGA. The CDR3 length is 15 residues. CDR3 in DNA: TGTGCCAGCAGCTTACAGCCCGCCTTCACAGATACGCAGTATTTT. It specifies CASSLQPAFTDTQYF.

This clonotype has just a few counts. V gene TRBV20-1 combines with J gene TRBJ1-2; possibly TRBD1 for D (6 bases). The CDR3 extends over 14 amino acids. Per the germline V gene, CDR1 is DFQATT and CDR2 is SNEGSKA (reference sequence). V was trimmed by 6 bases and J by 2 bases, leaving 16 bases between them. The CDR3 DNA is TGCAGTGCCTCCGCCGGGACAAACAACTATGGCTACACCTTC. Its translation: CSASAGTNNYGYTF.

This clonotype was seen at least ten times. The chain recombines TRBV28 with TRBJ2-6; possibly TRBD1 for D (6 bases). The V gene lost 5 bases and the J gene lost 0 bases, with 11 bases spanning the gap. Germline CDR1 MDHEN, CDR2 SYDVKM. The CDR3 totals 16 residues. The CDR3 DNA sequence: TGTGCCAGCAGTCCCTACAGGGACTCTGGGGCCAACGTCCTGACTTTC. Translating it yields CASSPYRDSGANVLTF. The complete variable domain, with remaining parts taken from reference TRBV28 and TRBJ2-6, reads DVKVTQSSRYLVKRTGEKVFLECVQDMDHENMFWYRQDPGLGLRLIYFSYDVKMKEKGDIPEGYSVSREKKERFSLILESASTNQTSMYLCASSPYRDSGANVLTFGAGSRLTVL.

Many counts were recorded for this clonotype. This chain uses TRBV5-1 with TRBJ1-5; D not certain. The V and J ends lost 1 base and 0 bases respectively, with 8 bases between them. Germline CDR1 and CDR2: SGHRS and YFSETQ. The CDR3 is 15 amino acids. The CDR3 DNA follows: TGCGCCAGCAGCTTGCCCAGTTATAGCAATCAGCCCCAGCATTTT. This sequence encodes CASSLPSYSNQPQHF.

The table lists this clonotype with many counts. V and J are TRBV20-1 and TRBJ1-1; 9 bases are shared with TRBD1. This CDR3 is built from 14 residues. Per germline, CDR1 DFQATT and CDR2 SNEGSKA (reference sequence). V lost 3 bases, J lost 5 bases, and 7 bases stayed unmatched. Written as DNA, the CDR3 is TGCAGTGCTAGTGGAGACAGGGGGAGGACTGAAGCTTTCTTT. It is translated as CSASGDRGRTEAFF.

The chain carries TRBV12-3 or TRBV12-4 and TRBJ2-2; a weak D match, TRBD2 (5 bases). Between the trimmed V and J ends, which lost 8 bases and 0 bases, there was a span of 13 bases. The CDR3 totals 15 residues. CDR3 residues: CASGPRTPNTGELFF. The CDR3, as DNA: TGTGCCAGCGGGCCGAGGACTCCGAACACCGGGGAGCTGTTTTTT.

The chain links TRBV10-2 to TRBJ1-1; D is ambiguous. Germline V gives CDR1 WSHSY, CDR2 SAAADI. The length of the CDR3 is 13 residues. The V end lost 3 bases, the J end lost 9 bases, and 14 bases lay between the germline ends. The CDR3 DNA reads as TGCGCCAGCAGTGATACCGCCTTGCCTAAAGCTTTCTTT. Protein product: CASSDTALPKAFF.

This clonotype was seen many times. The V and J genes are TRBV20-1 and TRBJ1-2; maybe TRBD1 (5 bases). This CDR3 contains 14 residues. Trimming left V 3 bases short and J 8 bases short, with 19 bases between. Germline CDR1 reads DFQATT; CDR2 reads SNEGSKA (reference sequence). The CDR3 spells CSARRDRDLGGYTF. The CDR3 DNA reads TGCAGTGCTAGGAGGGACCGGGACCTGGGGGGCTACACCTTC.

The V and J genes are TRBV11-2 and TRBJ2-7; weak D call: TRBD2 (5 bases). Germline values: CDR1 SGHAT, CDR2 FQNNGV. The CDR3 has 14 amino acids. Trimming shortened V by 1 base and J by 4 bases, and 11 bases separated the two germline ends. This CDR3 is CASSLVQRPYEQYF. The CDR3 coding sequence is TGTGCCAGCAGCTTAGTCCAGCGGCCTTACGAGCAGTACTTC.